This TCR beta chain was identified in a study of blood T cells in healthy people across ages. General study results and limits: As age increased, TCR beta diversity per million T cells fell in a roughly linear fashion.

CDR3 length: 16 amino acids. CDR1 is SGHTA, CDR2 FQGNSA, per germline. A second PCR of 7 to 11 cycles used a sample-barcoded 5' primer and a J-beta primer mix. Each cDNA molecule received a tag from a template-switch adaptor that had 12 random nucleotides. The yield of each sample was at least 3 million CDR3-containing paired-end reads. Each CDR3 protein is one row after TCRdb ran MiXCR on the 5' RACE reads. The sample holds more than 800,000 distinct CDR3 sequences, more than 25% seen once. For this clonotype: Its antigen is not known.

Isolating PBMCs gave at least 6 million of these cells per sample. The sequence was obtained from a woman older than 75 in good health. This chain joins TRBV7-2 and TRBJ2-5, with 7 bases identical to TRBD2. The DNA end is more similar to TRBJ2-7, so the J call may be wrong. Sequenced sample: blood. DNA of the CDR3: TGTGCCAGCAGCTTAAGCGGGGCAACTCCAGACTACGAGCAGTACTTC. Translation gives CASSLSGATPDYEQYF.